This is a list of T cell receptor beta chains from one sample in a study of cytotoxic CD8 clonotypes in ibrutinib-treated CLL. Data came from immunoSEQ multiplex PCR; TCRdb stores just in-frame clones and leaves some out. The repertoire holds roughly 250,000 clones, roughly 70% seen once, with less than 20% in the top ten. This sample comprised PBMCs, obtained after 24 months of ibrutinib treatment. The receptors stem from a human donor with chronic lymphocytic leukemia. Each CDR3 is given with its conserved first and last residue. The D gene is left open where the match is weak. Only part of the rows carry a size: once, few, many, or a class if the clone is expanded.

V,size,D,J,CDR3,DNA
TRBV25-1,-,-,TRBJ2-5,CASSPTWGDKETQYF,TGTGCCAGCAGTCCTACATGGGGGGACAAAGAGACCCAGTACTTC
TRBV11-1,-,-,TRBJ1-2,CASSLDAGNYGYTF,TGTGCCAGCAGCTTAGATGCAGGAAACTATGGCTACACCTTC
TRBV13,-,TRBD2,TRBJ2-1,CASSSRDYRINNEQFF,TGTGCCAGCAGCTCGCGGGACTACCGGATCAACAATGAGCAGTTCTTC
TRBV9,-,-,TRBJ2-2,CASSVDAGGHGELFF,TGTGCCAGCAGCGTAGACGCTGGGGGCCACGGGGAGCTGTTTTTT
TRBV11-2,-,-,TRBJ2-7,CASSESSYEQYF,TGTGCCAGCAGCGAGAGCTCCTACGAGCAGTACTTC
TRBV20-1,-,-,TRBJ1-1,CSEGAEAFF,TGCAGTGAAGGGGCTGAAGCTTTCTTT
TRBV4-3,many,-,TRBJ2-2,CASSQDQGHTGELFF,TGCGCCAGCAGCCAAGACCAGGGACACACCGGGGAGCTGTTTTTT
TRBV9,-,TRBD1,TRBJ2-6,CASSKSQGAYGANVLTF,TGTGCCAGCAGCAAGTCACAGGGGGCGTACGGGGCCAACGTCCTGACTTTC
TRBV11-2,-,-,TRBJ1-1,CASSYDDGNTEAFF,TGTGCCAGCAGCTATGATGACGGAAACACTGAAGCTTTCTTT
TRBV27,-,-,TRBJ2-1,CASNGYNEQFF,TGTGCCAGCAACGGGTACAATGAGCAGTTCTTC
TRBV30,-,-,TRBJ1-5,CAWGGGSRNQPQHF,TGTGCCTGGGGAGGGGGGTCGCGCAATCAGCCCCAGCATTTT
TRBV5-4,few,TRBD1,TRBJ2-1,CASSPRQGARNNEQFF,TGTGCCAGCAGCCCTAGACAGGGTGCTAGGAACAATGAGCAGTTCTTC
TRBV5-1,-,-,TRBJ2-1,CASSTRTVNEQFF,TGCGCCAGCAGCACCCGAACAGTGAATGAGCAGTTCTTC
TRBV6-4,-,-,TRBJ2-4,CARKELAKNIQYF,TGTGCCAGAAAAGAGCTAGCCAAAAACATTCAGTACTTC
TRBV9,-,-,TRBJ2-1,CASSPPTTGLDEQFF,TGTGCCAGCAGCCCACCCACGACGGGACTCGATGAGCAGTTCTTC
TRBV29-1,once,-,TRBJ2-5,CSVARGAETQYF,TGCAGCGTTGCCAGGGGTGCAGAGACCCAGTACTTC
TRBV29-1,once,TRBD2,TRBJ2-1,CSAEGSGGPYYNEQFF,TGCAGCGCCGAAGGTTCGGGAGGGCCCTACTACAATGAGCAGTTCTTC
TRBV2,-,TRBD2,TRBJ2-7,CASSAGTIPYEQYF,TGTGCCAGCAGTGCCGGGACTATCCCGTACGAGCAGTACTTC
TRBV4-3,few,-,TRBJ2-3,CASSRAPRDGTDTQYF,TGCGCCAGCAGCCGCGCTCCGCGGGACGGCACAGATACGCAGTATTTT
TRBV6-1,-,TRBD2,TRBJ2-3,CASFSSGRVDTQYF,TGTGCCAGCTTTTCTAGCGGGAGAGTAGATACGCAGTATTTT
TRBV19,once,TRBD1,TRBJ1-3,CASSESGTGAYGNTIYF,TGTGCCAGTAGTGAGTCCGGGACAGGAGCCTATGGGAACACCATATATTTT
TRBV10-3,-,-,TRBJ1-1,CAISESGSSDTEAFF,TGTGCCATCAGTGAATCGGGCTCTTCGGACACTGAAGCTTTCTTT
TRBV27,-,TRBD1,TRBJ2-2,CASSLGQPNTGELFF,TGTGCCAGCAGCTTGGGACAGCCGAACACCGGGGAGCTGTTTTTT
TRBV5-1,once,TRBD2,TRBJ2-7,CASSGGLVAEQYF,TGCGCCAGCAGCGGGGGACTAGTAGCCGAGCAGTACTTC
TRBV4-1,-,-,TRBJ1-5,CASSQGPEGYNQPQHF,TGCGCCAGCAGCCAAGGGCCCGAGGGCTACAATCAGCCCCAGCATTTT
TRBV27,-,-,TRBJ1-2,CASSSGFGYGYTF,TGTGCCAGCAGTTCAGGGTTCGGCTATGGCTACACCTTC
TRBV6-5,-,TRBD1,TRBJ2-1,CASTTDRGYNEQFF,TGTGCCAGCACCACCGACAGGGGATACAATGAGCAGTTCTTC
TRBV19,-,TRBD2,TRBJ2-1,CASRSGSKNEQFF,TGTGCCAGCCGTAGCGGGAGTAAGAATGAGCAGTTCTTC
TRBV9,few,-,TRBJ2-1,CASGRDYNEQFF,TGTGCCAGCGGGCGGGACTACAATGAGCAGTTCTTC
TRBV5-1,-,-,TRBJ1-1,CASSLAGRALTEAFF,TGCGCCAGCAGCTTGGCCGGCAGGGCGTTAACTGAAGCTTTCTTT
TRBV27,-,-,TRBJ1-2,CASSFLFTDFYGYTF,TGTGCCAGCAGTTTCCTATTTACAGATTTCTATGGCTACACCTTC
TRBV27,-,-,TRBJ2-2,CASSSRTSATGELFF,TGTGCCAGCAGTTCCCGGACCAGCGCCACCGGGGAGCTGTTTTTT
TRBV6-5,-,-,TRBJ2-1,CASTQSGVHNEQFF,TGTGCCAGCACCCAATCGGGAGTCCACAATGAGCAGTTCTTC
TRBV27,-,TRBD1,TRBJ2-7,CASSFSGTEGYEQYF,TGTGCCAGCAGTTTTTCTGGGACAGAGGGCTACGAGCAGTACTTC
TRBV11-3,-,TRBD1,TRBJ2-7,CASSSGQGANEQYF,TGTGCCAGCAGCTCTGGACAGGGGGCGAACGAGCAGTACTTC
TRBV11-2,-,-,TRBJ1-2,CASSLARQGQGYTF,TGTGCCAGCAGCTTAGCGCGTCAGGGGCAAGGCTACACCTTC